These T cell receptor beta chains were read from a single sample in a study of regulatory T cells in long-lasting Graves disease. TCRdb called the multiplex PCR reads again in MiXCR, with one record for every CDR3 protein. The profile shows roughly 470,000 distinct CDR3 sequences, 20% of them singletons. This material consisted of peripheral blood mononuclear cells (PBMCs), taken when the disease was refractory, from a patient treated with antithyroid drugs. These receptors were obtained from a female donor with Graves disease. The CDR3 runs from the conserved cysteine through the conserved F or W. A D gene is named only where the DNA matches it firmly. Clone size is not always given. Where it is, it says once, few, many or a class for expanded clones.

D gene | clone size | J gene | V gene | CDR3 DNA | CDR3 protein
NA | NA | TRBJ1-5 | TRBV4-1 | TGCGCCAGCAGCCTCCCAGGGATGGGTCAGCCCCAGCATTTT | CASSLPGMGQPQHF
NA | few | TRBJ1-1 | TRBV7-2 | TGTGCCAGCAGCCCCGGGGTAGGATTAATGAACACTGAAGCTTTCTTT | CASSPGVGLMNTEAFF
NA | few | TRBJ2-7 | TRBV29-1 | TGCAGCGTTGCGCTGGCTAGCTCCTACGAGCAGTACTTC | CSVALASSYEQYF
NA | NA | TRBJ2-7 | TRBV4-1 | TGCGCCAGCAGCCAAATACCCCCCAGGAAATTTAAGGACGAGCAGTACTTC | CASSQIPPRKFKDEQYF
TRBD1 | many | TRBJ1-2 | TRBV7-2 | TGTGCCAGCAGCCCAGTGACAGGGGATGGCTACACCTTC | CASSPVTGDGYTF
NA | NA | TRBJ2-7 | TRBV7-9 | TGCGCCAGCAGCCAAGAACACCTGCTGGATAGCTACGAGCAGTACTTC | CASSQEHLLDSYEQYF
TRBD1 | NA | TRBJ1-5 | TRBV19 | TGTGCCAGTAGTGACAGGGGTTTTTGGGATCAGCCCCAGCATTTT | CASSDRGFWDQPQHF
NA | few | TRBJ1-1 | TRBV19 | TGTGCCAGTACCCCAATGGACAGGAACACTGAAGCTTTCTTT | CASTPMDRNTEAFF
NA | NA | TRBJ1-1 | TRBV6-5 | TGTGCCAGCAGTTATTTGGGACTCACTGAAGCTTTCTTT | CASSYLGLTEAFF
NA | few | TRBJ2-2 | TRBV5-1 | TGCGCCAGCAGACCCTACCGGGGAAGCACCGGGGAGCTGTTTTTT | CASRPYRGSTGELFF
TRBD2 | NA | TRBJ2-6 | TRBV6-1 | TGTGCCAGCAGTACTAGCGCTGGTAGGGCCAACGTCCTGACTTTC | CASSTSAGRANVLTF
NA | few | TRBJ2-7 | TRBV20-1 | TGCAGTGCTAGAGGTGTCAGCCCCTACGAGCAGTACTTC | CSARGVSPYEQYF
TRBD1 | NA | TRBJ2-5 | TRBV14 | TGTGCCAGCAGAGGGACAGGGGGTTCTCGGGAGACCCAGTACTTC | CASRGTGGSRETQYF
NA | few | TRBJ1-1 | TRBV29-1 | TGCAGCGTTTACAGTAGTACTGAAGCTTTCTTT | CSVYSSTEAFF
NA | few | TRBJ2-7 | TRBV20-1 | TGCAGTGCTAGAGATCCTAACTACTACGAGCAGTACTTC | CSARDPNYYEQYF
TRBD1 | NA | TRBJ1-5 | TRBV19 | TGTGCCAGTTCGGACAGGCCGAAAGATCAGCCCCAGCATTTT | CASSDRPKDQPQHF
NA | few | TRBJ2-2 | TRBV7-2 | TGTGCCAGCAGCTTAGCCGGCGGATGGAACACCGGGGAGCTGTTTTTT | CASSLAGGWNTGELFF
TRBD1 | NA | TRBJ2-1 | TRBV27 | TGTGCCAGCAGTTGGGGGACAGGGACTTACGTGGATGAGCAGTTCTTC | CASSWGTGTYVDEQFF
NA | NA | TRBJ2-3 | TRBV6-5 | TGTGCCAGCAGTTCGCCCCTGGGTGGCACAGATACGCAGTATTTT | CASSSPLGGTDTQYF
NA | few | TRBJ2-7 | TRBV7-8 | TGTGCCAGCAGCTTAGAGGCCCGGAGCTCCTACGAGCAGTACTTC | CASSLEARSSYEQYF
TRBD1 | many | TRBJ1-6 | TRBV20-1 | TGCAGTGCTAGACCCCCCGGGACAGGAAATTCACCCCTCCACTTT | CSARPPGTGNSPLHF
NA | NA | TRBJ2-2 | TRBV29-1 | TGCAGCGCTACAAGCTCCACAGGGTCCGGGGAGCTGTTTTTT | CSATSSTGSGELFF
NA | many | TRBJ1-4 | TRBV12-3/TRBV12-4 | TGTGCCAGCAGTTTATCGACACCCTCTTTGTTTTTT | CASSLSTPSLFF
TRBD1 | NA | TRBJ2-1 | TRBV11-2 | TGTGCCAGCAGCTTCGGGACAGTTCCTGAGCAGTTCTTC | CASSFGTVPEQFF
NA | few | TRBJ2-4 | TRBV7-8 | TGTGCCAGCAGCTTTCACATGGCCCGGGGTATACTAGCCAAAAACATTCAGTACTTC | CASSFHMARGILAKNIQYF
NA | few | TRBJ1-1 | TRBV11-2 | TGTGCCAGCAGCTTCGGAGGGGGGATGAACACTGAAGCTTTCTTT | CASSFGGGMNTEAFF
TRBD1 | NA | TRBJ1-1 | TRBV19 | TGTGCCAGTAGCTCGACGGGACAGTTTATGAACACTGAAGCTTTCTTT | CASSSTGQFMNTEAFF
NA | many | TRBJ1-5 | TRBV7-2 | TGTGCCAGCAGCTTAATGGCCAATCAGCCCCAGCATTTT | CASSLMANQPQHF
NA | few | TRBJ1-5 | TRBV6-1 | TGTGCCAGCAGTCACGGACAGTACAATCAGCCCCAGCATTTT | CASSHGQYNQPQHF
NA | many | TRBJ1-6 | TRBV7-2 | TGTGCCAGCAGCCACGTAGATTCACCCCTCCACTTT | CASSHVDSPLHF
NA | NA | TRBJ2-6 | TRBV12-3/TRBV12-4 | TGTGCCAGCAGTTTAAGGGGCGGACTGATCTCTGGGGCCAACGTCCTGACTTTC | CASSLRGGLISGANVLTF
NA | few | TRBJ2-2 | TRBV6-5 | TGTGCCAGCAGTTACGCCAGCACCGGGGAGCTGTTTTTT | CASSYASTGELFF
NA | few | TRBJ1-1 | TRBV14 | TGTGCCAGCAGCCCGACGACCGGAATGAACACTGAAGCTTTCTTT | CASSPTTGMNTEAFF
TRBD1 | many | TRBJ1-1 | TRBV15 | TGTGCCACCAGCAGCGGGGGAACAGGGGACACTGAAGCTTTCTTT | CATSSGGTGDTEAFF
NA | NA | TRBJ2-2 | TRBV30 | TGTGCCTGGAGCCCCCGATCTCGGGGCACCGGGGAGCTGTTTTTT | CAWSPRSRGTGELFF
NA | few | TRBJ2-5 | TRBV6-2/TRBV6-3 | TGTGCCAGCAGTTCTATTACTATCCAAGAGACCCAGTACTTC | CASSSITIQETQYF
NA | NA | TRBJ2-2 | TRBV5-1 | TGCGCCAGCAGCTTCGGGGTCCCCGCAGCCGGGGAGCTGTTTTTT | CASSFGVPAAGELFF
NA | many | TRBJ1-2 | TRBV27 | TGTGCCAGCAGTCCGGGACCGACGCCTAACTATGGCTACACCTTC | CASSPGPTPNYGYTF
TRBD2 | NA | TRBJ2-2 | TRBV19 | TGTGCCAGTAGTATCTTGGCAACTAGCGGGAACACCGGGGAGCTGTTTTTT | CASSILATSGNTGELFF